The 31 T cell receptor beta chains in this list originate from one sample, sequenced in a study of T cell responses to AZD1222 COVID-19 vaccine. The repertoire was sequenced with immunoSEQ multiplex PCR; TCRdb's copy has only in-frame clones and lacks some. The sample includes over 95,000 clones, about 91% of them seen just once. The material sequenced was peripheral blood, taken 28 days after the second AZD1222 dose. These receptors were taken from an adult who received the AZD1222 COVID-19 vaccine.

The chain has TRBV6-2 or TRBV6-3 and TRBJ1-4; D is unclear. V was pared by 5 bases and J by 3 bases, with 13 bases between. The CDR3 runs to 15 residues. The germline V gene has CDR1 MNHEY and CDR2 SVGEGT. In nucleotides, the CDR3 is TGTGCCAGCAGTGACCGGACGGAATCTAATGAAAAACTGTTTTTT. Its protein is CASSDRTESNEKLFF.

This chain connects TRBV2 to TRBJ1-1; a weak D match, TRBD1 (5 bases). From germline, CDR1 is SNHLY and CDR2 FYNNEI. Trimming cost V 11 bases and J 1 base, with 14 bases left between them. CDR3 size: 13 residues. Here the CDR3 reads CAGRGEGNTEAFF. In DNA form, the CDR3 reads TGTGCCGGTCGGGGGGAAGGGAACACTGAAGCTTTCTTT.

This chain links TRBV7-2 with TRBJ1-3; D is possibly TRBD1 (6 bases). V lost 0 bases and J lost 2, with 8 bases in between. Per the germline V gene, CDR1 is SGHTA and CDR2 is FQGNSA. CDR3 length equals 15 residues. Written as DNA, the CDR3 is TGTGCCAGCAGCTTAGCAGGGGGGGCTGGAAACACCATATATTTT. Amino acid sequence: CASSLAGGAGNTIYF.

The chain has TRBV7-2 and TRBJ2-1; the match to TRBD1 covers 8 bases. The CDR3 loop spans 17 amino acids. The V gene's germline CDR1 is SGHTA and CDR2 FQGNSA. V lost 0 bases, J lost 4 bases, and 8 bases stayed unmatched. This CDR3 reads CASSLAGSGQGYNEQFF. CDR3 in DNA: TGTGCCAGCAGCTTAGCAGGAAGTGGACAGGGATACAATGAGCAGTTCTTC.

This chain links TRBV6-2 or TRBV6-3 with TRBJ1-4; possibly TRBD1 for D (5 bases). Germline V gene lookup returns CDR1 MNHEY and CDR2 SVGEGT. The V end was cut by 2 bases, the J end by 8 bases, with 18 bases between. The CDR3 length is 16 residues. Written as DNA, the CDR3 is TGTGCCAGCAGTTACGGATTCGCAGGGATGGGAGAAAAACTGTTTTTT. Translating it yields CASSYGFAGMGEKLFF.

DNA of the CDR3: TGTGCCAGCAGTTACGACCTCGCATCCTACGAGCAGTACTTC. It yields the protein CASSYDLASYEQYF. This chain connects TRBV6-2 or TRBV6-3 to TRBJ2-7; no clear D. Germline V gene sequence: CDR1 MNHEY, CDR2 SVGEGT. The CDR3 sequence is 14 residues long. V was clipped by 2 bases and J by 1 base, with 9 bases between them.

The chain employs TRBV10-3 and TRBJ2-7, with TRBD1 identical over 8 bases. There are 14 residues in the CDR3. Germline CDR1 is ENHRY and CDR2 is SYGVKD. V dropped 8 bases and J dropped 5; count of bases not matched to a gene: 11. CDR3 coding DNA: TGTGCCATCCGTGGACAGGGAAACGACCACGAGCAGTACTTC. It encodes CAIRGQGNDHEQYF.

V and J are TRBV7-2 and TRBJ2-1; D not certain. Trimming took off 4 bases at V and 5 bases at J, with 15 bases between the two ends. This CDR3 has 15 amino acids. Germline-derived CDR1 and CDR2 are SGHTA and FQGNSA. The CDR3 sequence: CASSSHIRVDNEQFF. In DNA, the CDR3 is TGTGCCAGCAGCTCCCACATAAGAGTTGACAATGAGCAGTTCTTC.

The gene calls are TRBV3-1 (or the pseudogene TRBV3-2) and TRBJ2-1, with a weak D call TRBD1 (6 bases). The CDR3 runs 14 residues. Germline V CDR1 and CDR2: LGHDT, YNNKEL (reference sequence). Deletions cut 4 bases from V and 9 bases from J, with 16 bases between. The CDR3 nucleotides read TGTGCCAGCAGCCCACAACGGACAGCCCCTGAGCAGTTCTTC. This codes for CASSPQRTAPEQFF.

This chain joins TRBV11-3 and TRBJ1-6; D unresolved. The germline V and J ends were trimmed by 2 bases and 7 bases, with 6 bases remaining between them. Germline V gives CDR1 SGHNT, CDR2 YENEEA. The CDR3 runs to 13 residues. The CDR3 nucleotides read TGTGCCAGCAGCTTAAGTCAGAATTCACCCCTCCACTTT. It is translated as CASSLSQNSPLHF.

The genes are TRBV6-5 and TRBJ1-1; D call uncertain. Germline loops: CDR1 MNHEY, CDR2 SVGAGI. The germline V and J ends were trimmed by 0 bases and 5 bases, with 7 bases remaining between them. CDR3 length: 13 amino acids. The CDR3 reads CASSYSARTEAFF. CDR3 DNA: TGTGCCAGCAGTTACTCGGCTAGAACTGAAGCTTTCTTT.

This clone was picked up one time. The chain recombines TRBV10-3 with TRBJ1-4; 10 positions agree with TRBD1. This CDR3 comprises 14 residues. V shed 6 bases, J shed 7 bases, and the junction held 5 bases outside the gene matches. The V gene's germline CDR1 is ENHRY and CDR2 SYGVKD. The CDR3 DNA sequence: TGTGCCATCAGGGCGACAGGGGGCGTTGAAAAACTGTTTTTT. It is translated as CAIRATGGVEKLFF.

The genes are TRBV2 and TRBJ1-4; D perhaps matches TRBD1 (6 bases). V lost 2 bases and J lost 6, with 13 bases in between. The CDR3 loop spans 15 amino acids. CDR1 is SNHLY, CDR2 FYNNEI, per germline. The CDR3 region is CASSEMGAGYEKLFF. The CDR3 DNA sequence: TGTGCCAGCAGTGAAATGGGGGCTGGTTATGAAAAACTGTTTTTT.

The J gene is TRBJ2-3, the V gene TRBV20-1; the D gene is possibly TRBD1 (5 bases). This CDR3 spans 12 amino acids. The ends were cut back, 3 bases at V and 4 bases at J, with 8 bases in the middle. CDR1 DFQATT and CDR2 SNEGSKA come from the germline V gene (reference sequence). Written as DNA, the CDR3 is TGCAGTGCTAGTCCAGGGCCAGATACGCAGTATTTT. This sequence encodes CSASPGPDTQYF.

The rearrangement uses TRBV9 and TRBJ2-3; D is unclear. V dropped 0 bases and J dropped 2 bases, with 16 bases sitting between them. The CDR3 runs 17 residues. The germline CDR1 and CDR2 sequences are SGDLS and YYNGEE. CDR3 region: CASSVGRSSATTDTQYF. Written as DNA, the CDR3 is TGTGCCAGCAGCGTAGGTAGGTCGTCGGCTACCACAGATACGCAGTATTTT.

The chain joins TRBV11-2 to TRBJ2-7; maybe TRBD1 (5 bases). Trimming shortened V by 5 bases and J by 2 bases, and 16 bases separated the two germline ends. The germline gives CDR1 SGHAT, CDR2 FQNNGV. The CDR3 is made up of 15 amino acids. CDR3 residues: CASSQLSTATYEQYF. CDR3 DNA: TGTGCCAGCAGCCAACTTTCGACAGCTACCTACGAGCAGTACTTC.

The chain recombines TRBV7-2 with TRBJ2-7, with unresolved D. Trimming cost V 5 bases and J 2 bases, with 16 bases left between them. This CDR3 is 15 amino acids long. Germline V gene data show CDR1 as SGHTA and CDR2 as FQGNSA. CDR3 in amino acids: CASSPDAIAPYEQYF. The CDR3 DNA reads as TGTGCCAGCAGCCCCGACGCTATAGCACCCTACGAGCAGTACTTC.

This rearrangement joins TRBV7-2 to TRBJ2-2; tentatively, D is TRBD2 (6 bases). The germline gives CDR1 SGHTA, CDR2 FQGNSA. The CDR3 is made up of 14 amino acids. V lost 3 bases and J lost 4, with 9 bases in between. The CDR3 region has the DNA TGTGCCAGCAGCTTCGAGGGAGGCACCGGGGAGCTGTTTTTT. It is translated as CASSFEGGTGELFF.

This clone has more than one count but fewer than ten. The CDR3, as DNA: TGTGCCATCAGTGAAACAGGAGGCTACACCTTC. Amino acid sequence: CAISETGGYTF. This chain joins TRBV10-3 and TRBJ1-2; possible D gene TRBD1, 5 bases. Trimming removed 3 bases from V and 8 bases from J, with 7 bases in between. The germline V gene has CDR1 ENHRY and CDR2 SYGVKD. CDR3 length equals 11 residues.

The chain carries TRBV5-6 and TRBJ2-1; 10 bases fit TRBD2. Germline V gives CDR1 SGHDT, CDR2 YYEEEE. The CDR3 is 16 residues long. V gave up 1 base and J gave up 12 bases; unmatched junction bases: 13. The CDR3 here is CASSLTSSGGAQGQFF. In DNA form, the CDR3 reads TGTGCCAGCAGCTTGACCTCTAGCGGGGGCGCGCAGGGGCAGTTCTTC.

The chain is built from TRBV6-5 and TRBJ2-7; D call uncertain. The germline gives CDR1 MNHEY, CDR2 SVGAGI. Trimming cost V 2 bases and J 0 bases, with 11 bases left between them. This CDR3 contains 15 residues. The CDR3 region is CASSYGQASSYEQYF. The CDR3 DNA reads TGTGCCAGCAGTTACGGGCAGGCGAGCTCCTACGAGCAGTACTTC.

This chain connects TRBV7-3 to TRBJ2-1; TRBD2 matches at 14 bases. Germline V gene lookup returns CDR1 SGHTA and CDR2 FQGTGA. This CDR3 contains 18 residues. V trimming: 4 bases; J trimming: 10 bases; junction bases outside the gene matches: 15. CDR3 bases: TGTGCCAGCAGCTCAATTTCCTTGACTAGCGGGGGGGCCCAGGAGCAGTTCTTC. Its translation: CASSSISLTSGGAQEQFF. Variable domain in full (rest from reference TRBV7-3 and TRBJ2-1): GAGVSQTPSNKVTEKGKYVELRCDPISGHTALYWYRQSLGQGPEFLIYFQGTGAADDSGLPNDRFFAVRPEGSVSTLKIQRTERGDSAVYLCASSSISLTSGGAQEQFFGPGTRLTVL.

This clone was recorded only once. In nucleotides, the CDR3 is TGCGCCAGCAGCCAAGTCATACCAGGGGTGGACTATGGCTACACCTTC. Translation: CASSQVIPGVDYGYTF. The chain links TRBV4-1 to TRBJ1-2; possibly TRBD1 for D (6 bases). The germline CDR1 and CDR2 sequences are MGHRA and YSYEKL. CDR3 length: 16 amino acids. Deletions cut 1 base from V and 3 bases from J, with 15 bases between.

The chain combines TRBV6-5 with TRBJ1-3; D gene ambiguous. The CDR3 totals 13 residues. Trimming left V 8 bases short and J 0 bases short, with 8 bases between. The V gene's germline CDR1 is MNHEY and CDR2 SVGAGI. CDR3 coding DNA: TGTGCCAGCCTGATAGCCTCTGGAAACACCATATATTTT. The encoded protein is CASLIASGNTIYF.

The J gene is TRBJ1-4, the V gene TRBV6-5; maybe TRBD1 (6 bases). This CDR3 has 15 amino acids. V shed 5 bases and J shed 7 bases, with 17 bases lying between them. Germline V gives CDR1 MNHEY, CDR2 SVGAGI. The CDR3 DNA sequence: TGTGCCAGCAGTCCGCTGACAGGTCCGGGTGAAAAACTGTTTTTT. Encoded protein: CASSPLTGPGEKLFF.

CDR3 sequence (DNA): TGTGCCAGCAGCCGAATACGGGGGGGCCCGACAGATACGCAGTATTTT. The encoded protein is CASSRIRGGPTDTQYF. The V call is TRBV3-1 (or the pseudogene TRBV3-2), the J call TRBJ2-3; 8 bases align to TRBD2. CDR1 and CDR2 from the germline V gene are LGHDT and YNNKEL (reference sequence). There are 16 residues in the CDR3. Trimming took 4 bases from V and 3 from J; bases not matched to a gene: 9.

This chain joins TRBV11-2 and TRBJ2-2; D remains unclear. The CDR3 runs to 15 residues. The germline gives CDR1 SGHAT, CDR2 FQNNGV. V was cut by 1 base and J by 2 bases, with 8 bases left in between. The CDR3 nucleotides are TGTGCCAGCAGCTTAGTGCTCTATAACACCGGGGAGCTGTTTTTT. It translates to CASSLVLYNTGELFF.

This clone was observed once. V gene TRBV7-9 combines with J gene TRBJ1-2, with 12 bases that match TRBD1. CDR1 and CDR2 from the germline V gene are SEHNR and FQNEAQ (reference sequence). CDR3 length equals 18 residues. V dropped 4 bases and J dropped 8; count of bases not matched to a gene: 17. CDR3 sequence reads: CASSSLTGPGQGARGYTF. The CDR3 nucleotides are TGTGCCAGCAGCTCCCTAACCGGACCGGGACAGGGGGCCCGGGGCTACACCTTC.

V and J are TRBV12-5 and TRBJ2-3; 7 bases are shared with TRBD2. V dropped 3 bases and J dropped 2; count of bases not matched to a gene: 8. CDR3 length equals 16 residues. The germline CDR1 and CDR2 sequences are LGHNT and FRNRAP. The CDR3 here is CASGFLSGATTDTQYF. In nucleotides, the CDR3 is TGTGCTAGTGGTTTCTTAAGCGGGGCAACCACAGATACGCAGTATTTT.

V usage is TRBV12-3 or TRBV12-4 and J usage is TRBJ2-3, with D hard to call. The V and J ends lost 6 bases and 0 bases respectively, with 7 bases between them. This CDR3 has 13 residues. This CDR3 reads CASRTTSTDTQYF. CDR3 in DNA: TGTGCCAGCAGGACAACTAGCACAGATACGCAGTATTTT.

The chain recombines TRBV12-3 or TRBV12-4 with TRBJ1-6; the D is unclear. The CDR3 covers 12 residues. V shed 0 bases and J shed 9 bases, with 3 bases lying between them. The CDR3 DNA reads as TGTGCCAGCAGTTTAGCACTTTCACCCCTCCACTTT. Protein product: CASSLALSPLHF.